Listed below are T cell receptor beta chains from one sample, sequenced in a study of blood T cell repertoires in COVID-19. Libraries were prepared by immunoSEQ multiplex PCR; TCRdb keeps only in-frame clonotypes and omits some of them. The sample gives over 150,000 clones, approximately 91% of which show up once; over 15% is in the top ten. The sequencing input was peripheral blood. These receptor sequences come from a man aged 50-59 years with COVID-19, enrolled during active disease. The conserved cysteine and the conserved F or W are not part of the CDR3 here. Fields, in order: V gene, CDR3 length, CDR3 protein.

V gene: TRBV6-1; CDR3 length: 15; CDR3 protein: ASSELGGPTLTYEQY
V gene: TRBV7-8; CDR3 length: 16; CDR3 protein: ASSLTPGLVQYQETQY
V gene: TRBV12-3/TRBV12-4; CDR3 length: 11; CDR3 protein: ASSLQNFAEAF
V gene: TRBV2; CDR3 length: 10; CDR3 protein: ASSVYRDGYT
V gene: TRBV15; CDR3 length: 15; CDR3 protein: ATSRPSDAGRNQPQH
V gene: TRBV7-8; CDR3 length: 16; CDR3 protein: ASSLLLIRRGTTGELF
V gene: TRBV4-1; CDR3 length: 17; CDR3 protein: ASSQQTGVLISGANVLT
V gene: TRBV11-2; CDR3 length: 14; CDR3 protein: ASSLLLAGDPTTQY
V gene: TRBV6-2/TRBV6-3; CDR3 length: 14; CDR3 protein: ASSYRGGQLNTEAF
V gene: TRBV9; CDR3 length: 11; CDR3 protein: ASSVRNTGELF
V gene: TRBV19; CDR3 length: 14; CDR3 protein: ASSPSVGDTHYEQY
V gene: TRBV6-5; CDR3 length: 12; CDR3 protein: ASRRQGLPYEQY
V gene: TRBV6-5; CDR3 length: 11; CDR3 protein: ASRGKLINEQF
V gene: TRBV7-2; CDR3 length: 14; CDR3 protein: ASSLIPGEFLYEQY
V gene: TRBV24-1; CDR3 length: 11; CDR3 protein: ATSDLYGGEQF
V gene: TRBV30; CDR3 length: 11; CDR3 protein: AGGRWPGYGYT
V gene: TRBV15; CDR3 length: 11; CDR3 protein: ATSTPSDTEAF
V gene: TRBV7-2; CDR3 length: 16; CDR3 protein: ATRARLGLAASTDTQY
V gene: TRBV9; CDR3 length: 14; CDR3 protein: ASSVSPGYATYEQY
V gene: TRBV5-1; CDR3 length: 13; CDR3 protein: ASSPGQGAGTEAF
V gene: TRBV7-3; CDR3 length: 13; CDR3 protein: ASSFRDRGQDEQF
V gene: TRBV28; CDR3 length: 13; CDR3 protein: ASSLPLAGGETQY
V gene: TRBV18; CDR3 length: 14; CDR3 protein: ASSPRLAGGPYGYT
V gene: TRBV7-2; CDR3 length: 11; CDR3 protein: ASSETVGGEQF
V gene: TRBV14; CDR3 length: 12; CDR3 protein: ASSQGTVKETQY
V gene: TRBV4-1; CDR3 length: 11; CDR3 protein: ASSQEGLSPLH
V gene: TRBV6-2/TRBV6-3; CDR3 length: 14; CDR3 protein: ASSYFFRLSNQPQH
V gene: TRBV18; CDR3 length: 14; CDR3 protein: ASSLSGGVGADTQY
V gene: TRBV19; CDR3 length: 9; CDR3 protein: ASNSPMGYT
V gene: TRBV12-3/TRBV12-4; CDR3 length: 10; CDR3 protein: ASSPGGIEQF
V gene: TRBV25-1; CDR3 length: 13; CDR3 protein: ASSESPGQGHEQY
V gene: TRBV5-1; CDR3 length: 13; CDR3 protein: ASTLGGAGANVLT
V gene: TRBV2; CDR3 length: 12; CDR3 protein: ASSQGEAIWELF
V gene: TRBV5-1; CDR3 length: 19; CDR3 protein: ASSASLSGGVSSYRTDTQY
V gene: TRBV3-1/TRBV3-2; CDR3 length: 13; CDR3 protein: ASSPRQGTYNEQF
V gene: TRBV9; CDR3 length: 13; CDR3 protein: ASSAGMREFGEQF
V gene: TRBV3-1/TRBV3-2; CDR3 length: 12; CDR3 protein: ASSQDQGLTEAF
V gene: TRBV9; CDR3 length: 11; CDR3 protein: ASSGLADRELF
V gene: TRBV7-2; CDR3 length: 12; CDR3 protein: ASSPLAGVGTQY
V gene: TRBV28; CDR3 length: 8; CDR3 protein: ASSGSEQF
V gene: TRBV2; CDR3 length: 13; CDR3 protein: ASSSPGQGSYEQY
V gene: TRBV28; CDR3 length: 13; CDR3 protein: ASSLGGSGNYEQY
V gene: TRBV4-1; CDR3 length: 15; CDR3 protein: ASSQGTSGRMTGELF
V gene: TRBV27; CDR3 length: 11; CDR3 protein: ASSLSADRGYT
V gene: TRBV18; CDR3 length: 12; CDR3 protein: ASSPPGVKSEAF
V gene: TRBV3-1/TRBV3-2; CDR3 length: 12; CDR3 protein: ASRKGQNNSPLH
V gene: TRBV6-5; CDR3 length: 11; CDR3 protein: ASSYSLAGEQY